Here is one T cell receptor beta chain with its context. The antigen remains unidentified. The data originate from a study of blood T cells in healthy people across ages. Drawing of peripheral blood yielded about 9.7 milliliters from each donor. A second roughly 7 to 11 cycle PCR used barcoded and J-beta primers. Each CDR3 protein is one row after TCRdb ran MiXCR on the 5' RACE reads. The sample carries 750,000 to 950,000 distinct CDR3 sequences, about 29% recorded once. V shed 4 bases, J shed 8 bases, and the junction held 8 bases outside the gene matches. The CDR3 consists of 14 residues. Looked up from germline, CDR1 is SGHTA and CDR2 is FQGNSA. General study points: Age advanced and TCR beta diversity per million T cells fell, roughly linearly.

The same data also contributed to another study, on T cells of mothers and their children. According to that study: Every mother produced more than 8.5 million TCR beta CDR3 reads, whereas every child provided 2.5 million to 3.5 million.

This chain links TRBV7-2 with TRBJ2-1, with 7 bases lining up with TRBD2. Sequenced input: blood. This sequence originates from a woman in her forties in good health. The CDR3 reads CASSSGGFPDEQFF. CDR3 coding DNA: TGTGCCAGCAGCTCGGGAGGTTTCCCGGATGAGCAGTTCTTC.